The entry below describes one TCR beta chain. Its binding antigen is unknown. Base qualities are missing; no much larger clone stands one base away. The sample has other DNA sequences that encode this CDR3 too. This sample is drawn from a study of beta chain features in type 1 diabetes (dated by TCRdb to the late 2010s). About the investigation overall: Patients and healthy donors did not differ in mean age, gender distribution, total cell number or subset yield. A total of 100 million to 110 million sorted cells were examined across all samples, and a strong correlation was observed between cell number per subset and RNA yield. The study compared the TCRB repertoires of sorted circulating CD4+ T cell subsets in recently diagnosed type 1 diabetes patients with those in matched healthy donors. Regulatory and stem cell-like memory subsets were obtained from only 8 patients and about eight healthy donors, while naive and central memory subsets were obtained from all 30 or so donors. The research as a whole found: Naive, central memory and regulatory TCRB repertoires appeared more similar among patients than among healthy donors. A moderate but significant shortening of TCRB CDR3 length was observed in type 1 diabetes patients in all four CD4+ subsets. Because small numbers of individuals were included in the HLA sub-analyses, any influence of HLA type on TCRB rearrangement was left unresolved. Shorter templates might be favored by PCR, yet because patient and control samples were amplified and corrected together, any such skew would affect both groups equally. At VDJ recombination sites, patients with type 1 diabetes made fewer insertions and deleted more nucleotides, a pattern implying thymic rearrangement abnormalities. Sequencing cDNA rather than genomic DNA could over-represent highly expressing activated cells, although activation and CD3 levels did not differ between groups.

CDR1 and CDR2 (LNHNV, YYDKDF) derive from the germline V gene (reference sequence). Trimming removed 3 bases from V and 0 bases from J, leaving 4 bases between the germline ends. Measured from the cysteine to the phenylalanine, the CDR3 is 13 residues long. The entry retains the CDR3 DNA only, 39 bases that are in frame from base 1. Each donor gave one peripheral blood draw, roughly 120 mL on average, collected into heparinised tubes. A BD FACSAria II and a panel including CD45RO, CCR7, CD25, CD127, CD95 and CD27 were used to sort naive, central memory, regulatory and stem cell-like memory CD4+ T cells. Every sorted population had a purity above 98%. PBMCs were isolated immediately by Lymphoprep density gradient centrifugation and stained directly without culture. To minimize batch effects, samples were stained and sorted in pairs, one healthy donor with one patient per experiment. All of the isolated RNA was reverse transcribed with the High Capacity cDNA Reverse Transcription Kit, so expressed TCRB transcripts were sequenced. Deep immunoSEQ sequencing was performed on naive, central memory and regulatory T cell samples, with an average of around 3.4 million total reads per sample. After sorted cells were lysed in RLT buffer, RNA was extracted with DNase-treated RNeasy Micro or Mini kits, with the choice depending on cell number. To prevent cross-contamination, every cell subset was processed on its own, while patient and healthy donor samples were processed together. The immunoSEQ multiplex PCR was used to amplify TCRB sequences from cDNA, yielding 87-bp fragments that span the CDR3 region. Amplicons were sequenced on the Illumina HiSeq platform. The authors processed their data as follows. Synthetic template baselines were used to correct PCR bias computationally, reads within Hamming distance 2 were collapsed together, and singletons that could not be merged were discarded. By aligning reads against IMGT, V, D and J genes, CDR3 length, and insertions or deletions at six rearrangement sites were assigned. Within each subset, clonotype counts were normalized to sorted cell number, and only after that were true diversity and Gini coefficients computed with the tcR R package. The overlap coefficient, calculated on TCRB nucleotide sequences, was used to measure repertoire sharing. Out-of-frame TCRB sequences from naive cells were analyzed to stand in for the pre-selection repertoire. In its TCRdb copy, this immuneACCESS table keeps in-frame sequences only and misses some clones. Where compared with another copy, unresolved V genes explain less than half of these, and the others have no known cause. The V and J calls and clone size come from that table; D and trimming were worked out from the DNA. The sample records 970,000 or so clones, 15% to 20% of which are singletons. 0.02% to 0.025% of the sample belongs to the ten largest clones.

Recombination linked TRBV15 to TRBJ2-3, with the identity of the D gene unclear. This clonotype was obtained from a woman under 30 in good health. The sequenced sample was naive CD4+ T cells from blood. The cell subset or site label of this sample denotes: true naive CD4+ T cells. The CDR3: CATSRDSTDTQYF. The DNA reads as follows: TGTGCCACCAGCAGGGACAGCACAGATACGCAGTATTTT.